This T cell receptor beta chain derives from a study of OX40 agonist ivuxolimab in advanced cancers. Background for the entire study: Ivuxolimab was a fully human IgG2 agonistic monoclonal antibody targeting the costimulatory receptor OX40 (CD134). Intravenous ivuxolimab was administered to patients every 2 weeks at six dose levels: 0.01, 0.1, 0.3, 1.5, 3 and 10 mg/kg. Of the 50 to 55 dose-escalation patients, hepatocellular carcinoma was present in about 20, melanoma in roughly 15, renal cell carcinoma in 9 and head and neck cancer in 9. In the dose-escalation cohort, 70% to 90% of patients were male, and the mean age was 60 years with a range of 23 to 79. Prior anti-PD-1, anti-PD-L1 or anti-CTLA-4 therapy was permitted, and checkpoint inhibitors had been received by about 36% of dose-escalation patients. Three dose-escalation patients achieved partial responses, one with hepatocellular carcinoma and two with cutaneous melanoma. The point of sequencing TCRbeta in the periphery was to test whether ivuxolimab changed TCR sequence diversity and drove clonal T-cell expansion. The paper describes the monotherapy dose-escalation part (N of about 57 patients) of the phase I trial of ivuxolimab.

CDR3 length: 15 amino acids, cysteine to phenylalanine. The entry retains the CDR3 DNA only, 45 bases that are in frame from base 1. V is cut back by 5 bases and J by 0 bases, with 2 bases in the junction unmatched. The germline V gene gives CDR1 as MNHEY and CDR2 as SVGAGI. Patients with autoimmune disease history or receiving systemic immunosuppression were excluded from the trial. In every dose cohort, peripheral blood was drawn for TCR sequencing at baseline, cycle 4 day 1, and cycle 7 day 1. The samples were drawn from a first-in-human, open-label, multicenter phase I dose-escalation trial of ivuxolimab. Adults with locally advanced or metastatic head and neck squamous cell, hepatocellular, melanoma or renal cell carcinoma were enrolled in the trial. Before TCR sequencing, CD4+ T cells and CD8+ T cells from peripheral blood were sorted into separate populations. Genomic DNA was extracted from sorted cells for sequencing of the TCRbeta CDR3 region. TCRbeta CDR3 regions were sequenced using the immunoSEQ Assay. TCRdb obtained this table from immuneACCESS and retained in-frame rearrangements with V and J assigned. These tables miss some clones; where compared with another copy, unresolved V genes account for less than half of the shortfall, and the remainder is unexplained. The sample profile shows around 46,000 clones; roughly 90% of them were found once. Together, the top ten hold roughly 4.5% of the sample.

Broader findings and caveats from the paper: In the 0.1-3.0 mg/kg groups, partial responders were among the patients with the lowest normalized peripheral clonal expansion, particularly in CD8+ T cells. After ivuxolimab, CD8+ T cells had more expanded clones than CD4+ T cells on average. Clonal expansion of both CD4+ and CD8+ blood T cells was observed from baseline to week 6 at doses 0.1 to 3.0 mg/kg. Low levels of normalized T-cell clonal expansion were also shown by some nonresponding patients. Antigen specificity was not determined for the clonally expanded peripheral T cells.

Worth noting for this clone: This receptor's antigen is unknown. It has no much larger one-base neighbor in the sample; base qualities were not kept. The same CDR3 can be traced to other DNA sequences in this sample.

The sequence is built from TRBV6-5 and TRBJ2-7; the central 12 bases match TRBD2. The sequencing here drew on CD4+ or CD8+ T cells sorted from blood, taken in a trial of the OX40 agonist ivuxolimab. The TCR originated in an adult with an advanced solid tumor such as melanoma, head and neck, liver or kidney cancer. At the DNA level, the sequence is TGTGCCAGCAGTCAACTAGCGGGAGGCTCCTACGAGCAGTACTTC. Translated, this gives CASSQLAGGSYEQYF.